The sequence of this T cell receptor beta chain was determined in a study of glioma-infiltrating T cells. Looking at the study overall: Glioma patients had dexamethasone for six or fewer days before surgery.

Between the trimmed V and J ends, which lost 10 bases and 1 base, there was a span of 17 bases. Germline CDR1 and CDR2: MNHNY and SVGAGI (reference sequence). The CDR3 consists of 15 residues. As concerns this clonotype: A much larger clone differs from this one at a single base, so this may be a read error.

Using RNA template, CDR3s of TCR alpha and beta were amplified with iRepertoire arm-PCR. TCRdb redid the calling of the multiplex PCR reads with MiXCR, one entry per CDR3 protein. The sample gives a few hundred thousand distinct CDR3 sequences, 41% of which show up once; around 11% is in the top ten. The clonotype comes from a human donor with low-grade glioma or glioblastoma, undergoing nonglioma brain surgery, or in good health (not recorded which). The V gene is TRBV6-6, the J gene TRBJ1-5; D not certain. The material sequenced was glioma tissue, nonneoplastic brain tissue, or PBMCs (not recorded which). In DNA form, the CDR3 reads TGTGCCACCTCATTTAGAAATCCCAGCAATCAGCCCCAGCATTTT. This codes for CATSFRNPSNQPQHF.